One TCR beta chain is described in this entry. This clone's antigen is unknown. Qualities for individual bases were not recorded, and no much larger clone is one base off. Ipilimumab was given at 1 mg/kg intravenously on day 1 of selected weeks, and checkpoint therapy started 14 to 28 days after autologous transplant. Nivolumab was given at 3 mg/kg intravenously on day 1 of weeks 1, 4, 7, 10, and every two weeks through week 26. Combined checkpoint inhibition with ipilimumab and nivolumab as consolidation after autologous stem cell transplantation was tested in a Phase Ib clinical trial. Libraries were constructed by the immunoSEQ multiplex PCR assay. Sourced from immuneACCESS, this table was stored by TCRdb with only in-frame sequences that have V and J called. A share of the clones is absent; for the studies checked, an unresolved V gene accounts for under half, and the remainder has no known explanation. Recorded for this sample are roughly 11,000 clones; more than 65% of them occurred a single time. Over 25% of the sample goes to the ten largest clones.

The data belong to a study of ipilimumab plus nivolumab after autologous stem cell transplantation (dated by TCRdb to about 2021). For context, the study as a whole: A median of roughly five ipilimumab doses and roughly eight nivolumab doses was received by trial patients. The DLBCL cohort included primary refractory and relapsed disease, with 18-month progression-free survival of roughly 86% and 30% respectively. Patients with high-risk diffuse large B cell lymphoma, mature T cell lymphoma, or multiple myeloma undergoing autologous transplant were enrolled in the trial. The intent-to-treat population of the trial consisted of 30 to 35 patients. General conclusions and limits of the study: The authors concluded that, as post-transplant consolidation, combined checkpoint inhibition appeared tolerable. According to the authors, a biologic rationale for studying the approach further came from T cell receptor repertoire, regulatory T cell phenotype and gut microbiota profiles.

The germline V gene (reference sequence) yields LNHNV for CDR1 and YYDKDF for CDR2. V loses 4 bases, J loses 5 bases, and the germline ends lie 14 bases apart. The CDR3 goes from the cysteine to the phenylalanine over 14 residues. Solely the CDR3 DNA is kept, with 42 bases framed from the first base. The sequence is built from TRBV15 and TRBJ1-2; possibly the D gene is TRBD1, per 5 matching bases. The starting material was PBMCs, obtained in a trial of ipilimumab plus nivolumab as post-transplant consolidation. The sequence came from a male donor with diffuse large B-cell lymphoma. The DNA reads as follows: TGTGCCACCAGCAACCCGGGGACGGAGTATGGCTACACCTTC. Its protein product is CATSNPGTEYGYTF.